These 25 T cell receptor beta chains share one sample of origin, sequenced in a study of breast tumors, draining lymph nodes, adjacent tissues. MiXCR, applied by TCRdb to the multiplex PCR reads, yields one record per CDR3 protein. The sample shows 20,000 to 25,000 distinct CDR3 sequences, 40% to 45% of them seen only once. Input material: breast tumor tissue. These receptors originate from a female donor with breast cancer. Some clones in this sample may be carry-over from other donors' samples.

This clonotype came up a few times. J is TRBJ1-6 and V is TRBV27, with D uncertain. The CDR3 spans 14 residues. Deletions cut 2 bases from V and 4 bases from J, with 6 bases between. The germline CDR1 and CDR2 sequences are MNHEY and SMNVEV (reference sequence). In nucleotides, the CDR3 is TGTGCCAGCAGTTTAAAGGTGTATAATTCACCCCTCCACTTT. This codes for CASSLKVYNSPLHF.

This clonotype has a count of ten or more. The J gene is TRBJ2-3, the V gene TRBV19, with D possibly matching TRBD1 (5 bases). Germline values: CDR1 LNHDA, CDR2 SQIVND (reference sequence). The CDR3 length is 13 residues. Trimming took 3 bases from V and 7 from J, leaving 11 bases between them. This CDR3 is CASSIQGSNTQYF. In DNA, the CDR3 is TGTGCCAGTAGTATCCAGGGCTCGAATACGCAGTATTTT.

The sample holds many counts of this clonotype. The chain couples TRBV6-5 to TRBJ1-2, with 9 bases fitting TRBD1. CDR3 length equals 13 residues. After removal of 6 bases from V and 4 bases from J, the junction contained 3 bases not matched to a gene. The V gene's germline CDR1 is MNHEY and CDR2 SVGAGI. DNA for the CDR3: TGTGCCAGCAGAACAGGGGGCAGCTATGGCTACACCTTC. Amino acids: CASRTGGSYGYTF.

In this sample, this clonotype turned up many times. Just one base apart from a much larger clone, this may be a read error. The V and J genes are TRBV11-2 and TRBJ2-2; D might be TRBD1 (5 bases). The CDR3 totals 15 residues. Germline V gene data show CDR1 as SGHAT and CDR2 as FQNNGV. V was shortened by 4 bases and J by 4 bases, with 13 bases between the two germline ends. DNA for the CDR3: TGTGCCAGCAGCTCGGACAACACGACCACCGGGGAGCTGTTTTTT. Protein: CASSSDNTTTGELFF.

This clonotype was detected many times. The rearrangement uses TRBV20-1 and TRBJ1-2, with 11 bases fitting TRBD1. This CDR3 comprises 16 residues. Germline-derived CDR1 and CDR2 are DFQATT and SNEGSKA (reference sequence). After removal of 5 bases from V and 1 base from J, the junction contained 9 bases not matched to a gene. In DNA form, the CDR3 reads TGCAGTGCTCCGAGGACAGGGGGCCCCGGTAACTATGGCTACACCTTC. It is translated as CSAPRTGGPGNYGYTF.

The chain couples TRBV5-6 to TRBJ2-7, with D hard to call. Germline CDR1 is SGHDT and CDR2 is YYEEEE. With 3 bases removed from V and 0 bases from J, the gap between germline ends came to 16 bases. The CDR3 covers 16 residues. DNA of the CDR3: TGTGCCAGCAGCTCGAACCCCCCTGACCACTCCTACGAGCAGTACTTC. Amino acid sequence: CASSSNPPDHSYEQYF. The complete variable domain, with remaining parts taken from reference TRBV5-6 and TRBJ2-7, reads DAGVTQSPTHLIKTRGQQVTLRCSPKSGHDTVSWYQQALGQGPQFIFQYYEEEERQRGNFPDRFSGHQFPNYSSELNVNALLLGDSALYLCASSSNPPDHSYEQYFGPGTRLTVT.

This clonotype has at least ten counts. The rearrangement uses TRBV20-1 and TRBJ2-3; 10 bases agree with TRBD2. The CDR3 extends over 15 amino acids. Germline trimming cut 2 bases from V and 1 base from J; bases unmatched to any gene: 3. CDR1 and CDR2 from the germline V gene are DFQATT and SNEGSKA (reference sequence). The CDR3 is CSARPGLAGTDTQYF. The CDR3 DNA sequence: TGCAGTGCTAGACCAGGACTAGCGGGCACAGATACGCAGTATTTT.

V and J are TRBV5-1 and TRBJ2-7, with TRBD1 matching over 7 bases. Germline CDR1 reads SGHRS; CDR2 reads YFSETQ. The CDR3 contains 14 residues. V trimming: 7 bases; J trimming: 2 bases; junction bases outside the gene matches: 9. The CDR3 protein is CASQSGTATYEQYF. The CDR3 nucleotides are TGCGCCAGCCAATCCGGGACAGCGACCTACGAGCAGTACTTC.

The chain has TRBV29-1 and TRBJ2-7; no clear D. The germline gives CDR1 SQVTM, CDR2 ANQGSEA. Trimming cost V 4 bases and J 0 bases, with 7 bases left between them. The CDR3 totals 12 residues. CDR3 residues: CSVAGNSYEQYF. The CDR3 DNA sequence: TGCAGCGTTGCCGGAAACTCCTACGAGCAGTACTTC.

This clonotype was counted many times. The chain recombines TRBV5-1 with TRBJ2-1, with TRBD1 matching over 9 bases. The junction had 6 bases not matched to a gene; V was cut back by 10 bases and J by 1 base. Germline assignment: CDR1 SGHRS and CDR2 YFSETQ. The CDR3 sequence is 14 residues long. CDR3: CASRDRVSYNEQFF. CDR3 DNA: TGCGCCTCCCGGGACAGGGTTTCCTACAATGAGCAGTTCTTC.

This clonotype was counted many times. The chain has TRBV13 and TRBJ2-3; D gene ambiguous. V was trimmed by 2 bases and J by 7 bases, leaving 7 bases between them. The germline V gene encodes CDR1 PRHDT and CDR2 FYEKMQ (reference sequence). This CDR3 comprises 12 residues. The CDR3 sequence: CASSLKLNTQYF. CDR3 DNA: TGTGCCAGCAGCTTAAAGCTGAATACGCAGTATTTT.

Ten or more counts support this clonotype. This may be a read error, as it is one base from a much larger clone. The CDR3 carries no conserved terminal phenylalanine or tryptophan, so it likely arises from a read error. As DNA, the CDR3 is TGTGCCAGCAGCGTCCGGGACAGGGAAGAGACCCAGTACCTC. This sequence encodes CASSVRDREETQYL. This chain joins TRBV7-9 and TRBJ2-5; TRBD1 agrees at 9 bases. The CDR3 loop spans 14 amino acids. CDR1 is SEHNR, CDR2 FQNEAQ, per germline (reference sequence). Losses at the gene ends were 5 bases for V and 3 bases for J; bases not matched to a gene: 4.

CDR3: CASDGHTGGVSGNTIYF. DNA of the CDR3: TGTGCCAGCGACGGCCACACGGGGGGCGTATCTGGAAACACCATATATTTT. The genes are TRBV12-3 or TRBV12-4 and TRBJ1-3; TRBD1 is a possible D gene (6 bases). The V gene lost 8 bases and the J gene lost 1 base, with 21 bases spanning the gap. This CDR3 contains 17 residues.

This clonotype was counted ten times or more. The chain links TRBV5-1 to TRBJ2-7; maybe TRBD2 (6 bases). Deletions cut 4 bases from V and 3 bases from J, with 8 bases between. CDR3 size: 12 residues. Germline V gene sequence: CDR1 SGHRS, CDR2 YFSETQ. The CDR3 here is CASSMTSYEQYF. CDR3 DNA sequence: TGCGCCAGCAGCATGACTAGCTACGAGCAGTACTTC. The entire variable domain, with the rest obtained from reference TRBV5-1 and TRBJ2-7, is as follows: KAGVTQTPRYLIKTRGQQVTLSCSPISGHRSVSWYQQTPGQGLQFLFEYFSETQRNKGNFPGRFSGRQFSNSRSEMNVSTLELGDSALYLCASSMTSYEQYFGPGTRLTVT.

The rearrangement links TRBV10-3 to TRBJ1-4, with 8 bases lining up with TRBD1. With 6 bases clipped from V and 4 bases from J, the junction kept 4 bases outside the gene matches. The CDR3 runs to 14 residues. Germline loops: CDR1 ENHRY, CDR2 SYGVKD. The CDR3 DNA sequence: TGTGCCATCAGCGACAGGGGTGATAATGAAAAACTGTTTTTT. Its translation: CAISDRGDNEKLFF.

The rearrangement joins TRBV15 to TRBJ2-1, with D unresolved. CDR1 and CDR2 from the germline V gene are LNHNV and YYDKDF (reference sequence). This CDR3 is built from 15 residues. The V and J ends lost 0 bases and 0 bases respectively, with 6 bases between them. This CDR3 reads CATSRELTSYNEQFF. In DNA, the CDR3 is TGTGCCACCAGCAGAGAACTAACCTCCTACAATGAGCAGTTCTTC.

This clonotype was counted ten times or more. One end of the junction is discordant with germline, which a read error may explain. V gene TRBV7-2 combines with J gene TRBJ1-2; 8 bases align to TRBD1. This CDR3 region has 15 residues. CDR1 is SGHTA, CDR2 FQGNSA, per germline. The CDR3 loop is CASSPGTGFNYGYPF. Here the CDR3 DNA reads TGTGCCAGCAGCCCTGGGACAGGATTTAACTATGGCTACCCCTTC.

Ten or more counts support this clonotype. The chain combines TRBV12-3 or TRBV12-4 with TRBJ2-7, with a possible D match to TRBD2 (6 bases). The CDR3 extends over 14 amino acids. Trimming pared 2 bases from V and 5 bases from J, leaving 13 bases between. This chain's CDR3 is CASSLTGEAHEQYF. The CDR3 DNA is TGTGCCAGCAGTTTAACCGGGGAGGCCCACGAGCAGTACTTC.

This clonotype was counted a few times. V usage is TRBV20-1 and J usage is TRBJ2-1, with D possibly called TRBD1 or TRBD2 (6 bases each). Trimming removed 1 base at V and 7 bases at J, with 11 bases between. This CDR3 is built from 13 residues. Germline values: CDR1 DFQATT, CDR2 SNEGSKA (reference sequence). The CDR3 reads CSARGGGPNEQFF. CDR3 sequence (DNA): TGCAGTGCTAGAGGTGGGGGGCCGAATGAGCAGTTCTTC.

This sequence joins TRBV11-2 and TRBJ2-2; D remains unclear. V was shortened by 3 bases and J by 3 bases, with 17 bases between the two germline ends. The germline gives CDR1 SGHAT, CDR2 FQNNGV. The CDR3 is 17 residues long. The DNA of the CDR3 is TGTGCCAGCAGCTTCACTCCTGCCGGAGCCGACACCGGGGAGCTGTTTTTT. The encoded protein is CASSFTPAGADTGELFF.

This clonotype has at least ten counts. This chain joins TRBV4-2 and TRBJ2-3; TRBD1 matches 7 bases. The CDR3 runs 14 residues. Germline V CDR1 and CDR2: LGHNA, YNFKEQ. J gave up 5 bases and V 1 base, and 3 bases lay outside the gene matches. The CDR3 DNA sequence: TGTGCCAGCAGCCAAGTTCAGGGGGTAGATACGCAGTATTTT. Translated, it gives CASSQVQGVDTQYF.

The rearrangement links TRBV4-2 to TRBJ2-1; D may be TRBD2 (5 bases). CDR1 is LGHNA, CDR2 YNFKEQ, per germline. V was clipped by 2 bases and J by 5 bases, with 7 bases between them. CDR3 length: 13 residues. CDR3 residues: CASSQLADNEQFF. The DNA for the CDR3 is TGTGCCAGCAGCCAACTAGCTGACAATGAGCAGTTCTTC.

The chain has TRBV15 and TRBJ2-7; D is uncertain. The CDR3 contains 12 residues. Trimming left V 0 bases short and J 4 bases short, with 4 bases between. CDR1 is LNHNV, CDR2 YYDKDF, per germline (reference sequence). CDR3 sequence reads: CATSRDRYEQYF. CDR3 DNA sequence: TGTGCCACCAGCAGAGATCGGTACGAGCAGTACTTC.

This sequence joins TRBV12-3 or TRBV12-4 and TRBJ2-2, with D unclear. The CDR3 totals 14 residues. The V end was cut by 7 bases, the J end by 2 bases, with 11 bases between. The CDR3 is CASTPVSNTGELFF. The DNA of the CDR3 is TGTGCCAGCACCCCCGTGAGTAACACCGGGGAGCTGTTTTTT.

There are many counts of this clonotype. The chain recombines TRBV20-1 with TRBJ1-3; D might be TRBD1 (6 bases). The germline CDR1 and CDR2 sequences are DFQATT and SNEGSKA (reference sequence). The CDR3 contains 14 residues. The V end was cut by 2 bases, the J end by 3 bases, with 11 bases between. CDR3 sequence (DNA): TGCAGTGCTAGACCCGGGACACATGGAAACACCATATATTTT. Amino acid sequence: CSARPGTHGNTIYF.